The clone carrying this T cell receptor beta chain was observed a handful of times. This sample is part of a study of blood T cells in healthy people across ages. With V trimmed by 4 bases and J by 6 bases, 6 bases remained unmatched. CDR3 length: 15 residues. The germline gives CDR1 MDHEN, CDR2 SYDVKM. Alongside a J-beta primer mix, a sample-barcoded 5' primer served in a second PCR lasting about 7 to 12 cycles. Via MiXCR, TCRdb re-called the 5' RACE reads, giving one row per CDR3 protein. The data contain about 930,000 distinct CDR3 sequences, roughly 28% of them singletons. This sample was also put to use in a study of T cells of mothers and their children. From that second work: Healthy Caucasian mothers, a few in number, and their six children were the donors.

The chain has TRBV28 and TRBJ1-2; 12 nucleotides agree with TRBD1. The source material was blood. This clonotype originated in a woman in her forties in good health. In DNA, the CDR3 is TGTGCCAGCAGTTCACCCGGGACAGGGGGCGATGGCTACACCTTC. This gives the protein CASSSPGTGGDGYTF.